The 13 T cell receptor beta chains below were found in one sample sequenced in a study of blood T cell repertoires in COVID-19. The data were produced by immunoSEQ multiplex PCR, yet TCRdb's version contains in-frame clones alone and is incomplete. Of about 280,000 clones detected, roughly nine tenths appear once; the ten largest clones hold about 2%. The sequenced sample consisted of PBMCs or T cells enriched from blood (not recorded which). Receptor source: a woman aged 55-69 years who had recovered from COVID-19.

The CDR3 loop reads CASSPLHLENTGELFF. CDR3 sequence (DNA): TGCGCCAGCAGCCCTCTCCATCTAGAGAACACCGGGGAGCTGTTTTTT. This chain links TRBV5-1 with TRBJ2-2, with D unclear. This CDR3 has 16 amino acids. Per the germline V gene, CDR1 is SGHRS and CDR2 is YFSETQ. Between the trimmed V and J ends, which lost 4 bases and 1 base, there was a span of 14 bases.

The chain joins TRBV10-2 to TRBJ1-1; 7 bases align to TRBD1. The V gene's germline CDR1 is WSHSY and CDR2 SAAADI. CDR3 length equals 13 residues. V lost 6 bases and J lost 3; bases outside the gene matches: 4. CDR3 sequence: CASRTQGDTEAFF. The CDR3 DNA reads as TGCGCCAGCAGGACGCAGGGGGACACTGAAGCTTTCTTT.

The chain couples TRBV5-1 to TRBJ2-5; a possible D gene is TRBD1 (6 bases). Germline V CDR1 and CDR2: SGHRS, YFSETQ. The CDR3 length is 16 residues. The ends were cut back, 0 bases at V and 4 bases at J, with 16 bases in the middle. CDR3 coding DNA: TGCGCCAGCAGCTTGGTACAGGGTAGTTATGTAGAGACCCAGTACTTC. The encoded protein is CASSLVQGSYVETQYF.

CDR3 coding DNA: TGTGCCATCAGCCCCGGAGTGGGGAACACCGGGGAGCTGTTTTTT. The encoded protein is CAISPGVGNTGELFF. This sequence joins TRBV10-3 and TRBJ2-2; D gene uncertain. Germline lookup yields CDR1 ENHRY and CDR2 SYGVKD. V was pared by 6 bases and J by 1 base, with 12 bases between. This CDR3 is 15 amino acids long.

The chain recombines TRBV15 with TRBJ1-1, with D perhaps TRBD1 (6 bases). Germline lookup yields CDR1 LNHNV and CDR2 YYDKDF (reference sequence). Trimming left V 4 bases short and J 7 bases short, with 13 bases between. There are 13 residues in the CDR3. CDR3: CATSNVKGVEAFF. The DNA of the CDR3 is TGTGCCACCAGCAATGTTAAGGGGGTTGAAGCTTTCTTT.

V usage is TRBV5-1 and J usage is TRBJ2-5; 8 bases align to TRBD2. The germline V gene has CDR1 SGHRS and CDR2 YFSETQ. The CDR3 runs to 14 residues. V lost 2 bases, J lost 1 base, and 1 base stayed unmatched. The CDR3 coding sequence is TGCGCCAGCAGCTTAGCGGGGGCCCAAGAGACCCAGTACTTC. Its translation is CASSLAGAQETQYF.

The genes are TRBV7-8 and TRBJ2-2, with 15 bases fitting TRBD2. The V gene's germline CDR1 is SGHVS and CDR2 FQNEAQ. V lost 5 bases and J lost 5; bases outside the gene matches: 3. There are 16 residues in the CDR3. The CDR3 nucleotides are TGTGCCAGCAGCCGGACTAGCGGGAGGGGAACCGGGGAGCTGTTTTTT. Translation: CASSRTSGRGTGELFF. Complete variable domain (other parts from reference TRBV7-8 and TRBJ2-2): GAGVSQSPRYKVAKRGQDVALRCDPISGHVSLFWYQQALGQGPEFLTYFQNEAQLDKSGLPSDRFFAERPEGSVSTLKIQRTQQEDSAVYLCASSRTSGRGTGELFFGEGSRLTVL.

The rearrangement links TRBV29-1 to TRBJ1-1; 7 bases are shared with TRBD1. V lost 5 bases to trimming and J lost 1 base; unmatched junction nucleotides: 4. CDR1 and CDR2 from the germline V gene are SQVTM and ANQGSEA. There are 13 residues in the CDR3. CDR3 DNA: TGCAGCGTTTCACAGGGGACGAACACTGAAGCTTTCTTT. This encodes CSVSQGTNTEAFF.

This chain links TRBV29-1 with TRBJ1-1; perhaps TRBD1 as D (6 bases). Trimming cost V 4 bases and J 2 bases, with 20 bases left between them. The V gene's germline CDR1 is SQVTM and CDR2 ANQGSEA. This CDR3 is built from 16 residues. The DNA of the CDR3 is TGCAGCGTTGGGGGGGGCAAAGATATGGGAAACACTGAAGCTTTCTTT. It yields the protein CSVGGGKDMGNTEAFF.

V gene TRBV19 combines with J gene TRBJ2-7, with 9 bases fitting TRBD2. The V gene's germline CDR1 is LNHDA and CDR2 SQIVND (reference sequence). The CDR3 is 17 amino acids. Trimming cost V 3 bases and J 0 bases; bases outside gene matches: 9. DNA for the CDR3: TGTGCCAGTAGTATCTTTAGCGGGGGCCCCGGCTCCTACGAGCAGTACTTC. Residues: CASSIFSGGPGSYEQYF.

V is TRBV10-3 and J is TRBJ2-2; D unresolved. Germline V gene lookup returns CDR1 ENHRY and CDR2 SYGVKD. This CDR3 is built from 14 residues. The germline V and J ends were trimmed by 2 bases and 2 bases, with 6 bases remaining between them. The CDR3 sequence: CAISEGPNTGELFF. The CDR3 DNA reads as TGTGCCATCAGTGAGGGCCCCAACACCGGGGAGCTGTTTTTT.

This clone was seen a few times. CDR3 loop: CASSYTGTSPYEQYF. CDR3 coding DNA: TGTGCCAGCAGTTACACCGGGACTAGTCCTTACGAGCAGTACTTC. The V call is TRBV6-6, the J call TRBJ2-7, with 8 bases aligning to TRBD2. CDR3 size: 15 residues. Germline CDR1 is MNHNY and CDR2 is SVGAGI (reference sequence). Losses at the gene ends were 2 bases for V and 4 bases for J; bases not matched to a gene: 7.

The genes are TRBV6-5 and TRBJ2-1; the match to TRBD1 covers 7 bases. The V segment lost 0 bases and the J segment 5 bases; nucleotides outside the gene matches: 1. CDR3 length equals 14 residues. Germline V CDR1 and CDR2: MNHEY, SVGAGI. The CDR3 nucleotides read TGTGCCAGCAGTTACTCGACAGGGCACAATGAGCAGTTCTTC. Its protein is CASSYSTGHNEQFF.